Listed below are T cell receptor beta chains from one sample, sequenced in a study of CD8 T cell repertoires and HIV-1 epitope variants. Produced via immunoSEQ multiplex PCR; TCRdb's table is partial and in-frame only. This table has about 7,000 clones, more than 55% appearing once. Their antigens are not known. The source material was cultured CD8+ T cells derived from PBMCs. These receptors were collected from a male donor with HIV. Each CDR3 is given with its conserved first and last residue. A D gene is named only where the DNA matches it firmly.

v_call d_call cdr3_aa
TRBV10-2 . CASSELTRGTDTQYF
TRBV19 . CASSFHNEQFF
TRBV2 TRBD2 CASSEAPSGSDNEQFF
TRBV5-6 . CASSSPQGWDGYTF
TRBV11-2 . CASSPPGWEAGPFF
TRBV13 TRBD1 CASSLGTGETQYF
TRBV27 TRBD2 CASSFQAGGTYEQYF
TRBV19 . CASSIWSWDEQFF
TRBV6-5 . CASSYEFGGYNEQFF
TRBV30 . CAWGLATLQYF
TRBV29-1 TRBD2 CSVRQLAGVGNEQFF
TRBV10-3 . CAISDGSHTAYEQYF
TRBV5-5 TRBD2 CASSPLAVYNEQFF
TRBV10-3 . CAISGVGNTYEQYF
TRBV5-4 . CASSLYGANVLTF
TRBV28 . CASSYGQGPYEQYF
TRBV7-9 . CASSPTGGEQFF
TRBV6-5 . CASSYVSGRGANVLTF
TRBV11-2 TRBD1 CASSRGQGRSYEQYF
TRBV7-8 . CASSLDSSYNEQFF
TRBV9 . CASSVSGGMDEQYF
TRBV5-1 TRBD2 CASSLNSGRVIGEQFF
TRBV5-5 TRBD1 CASSQDRAGGSPLHF
TRBV4-3 . CASSQDPPDLDYGYTF
TRBV13 . CASSFGGENSPLHF
TRBV11-2 TRBD2 CASSFGTSGFSYEQYF
TRBV19 . CASSIRPGGQPQHF
TRBV10-3 . CAISEFKPETQYF
TRBV28 TRBD1 CASSWSLGQSLYEQYF
TRBV15 TRBD1 CATSRELETGDYHDSDTQYF
TRBV7-9 TRBD1 CASSPDRVQETQYF
TRBV5-4 . CASSFLTPQETQYF
TRBV28 TRBD1 CASSASPGTGAPEAFF
TRBV28 . CASSYSGGIYEQYF
TRBV2 TRBD1 CASSGPKDRVVGNEQFF
TRBV29-1 . CSVVYGDGYTF
TRBV11-3 . CASSLGNREREKLFF
TRBV29-1 . CSISGFVNTQYF
TRBV15 . CATSRDSRAVDTQYF
TRBV6-5 . CASSSPQLGLVEAFF
TRBV11-2 TRBD1 CASSGDSYGYTF
TRBV7-9 TRBD2 CASSGTSESYNEQFF
TRBV4-2 . CASSQKFTDTQYF
TRBV4-2 . CASSQGQAEAFF
TRBV28 . CASSTGYQETQYF
TRBV7-8 . CASSLAGLLPNNEQFF